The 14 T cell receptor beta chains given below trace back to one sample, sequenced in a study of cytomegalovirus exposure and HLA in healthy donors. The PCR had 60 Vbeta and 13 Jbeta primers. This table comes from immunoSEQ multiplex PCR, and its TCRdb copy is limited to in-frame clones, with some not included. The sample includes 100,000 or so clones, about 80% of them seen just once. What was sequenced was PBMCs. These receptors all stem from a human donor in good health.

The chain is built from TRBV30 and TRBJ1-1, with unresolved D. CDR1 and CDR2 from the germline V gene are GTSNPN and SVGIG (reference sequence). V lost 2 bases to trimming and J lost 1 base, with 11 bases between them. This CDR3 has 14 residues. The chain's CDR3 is CAWSLNRKNTEAFF. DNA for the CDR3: TGTGCCTGGAGTCTAAACCGCAAGAACACTGAAGCTTTCTTT.

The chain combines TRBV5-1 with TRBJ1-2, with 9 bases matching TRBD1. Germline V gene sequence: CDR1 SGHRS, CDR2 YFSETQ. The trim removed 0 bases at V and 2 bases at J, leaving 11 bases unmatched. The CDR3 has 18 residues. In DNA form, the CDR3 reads TGCGCCAGCAGCTTGGATGGGACAGGGTTAAACTGGAACTATGGCTACACCTTC. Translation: CASSLDGTGLNWNYGYTF. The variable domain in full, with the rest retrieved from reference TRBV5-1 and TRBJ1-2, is KAGVTQTPRYLIKTRGQQVTLSCSPISGHRSVSWYQQTPGQGLQFLFEYFSETQRNKGNFPGRFSGRQFSNSRSEMNVSTLELGDSALYLCASSLDGTGLNWNYGYTFGSGTRLTVV.

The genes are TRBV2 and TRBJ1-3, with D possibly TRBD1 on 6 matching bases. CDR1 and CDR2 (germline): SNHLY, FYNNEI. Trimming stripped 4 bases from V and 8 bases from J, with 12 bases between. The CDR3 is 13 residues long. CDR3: CASSGTVGDTIYF. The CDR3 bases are TGTGCCAGCAGTGGGACAGTCGGAGACACCATATATTTT.

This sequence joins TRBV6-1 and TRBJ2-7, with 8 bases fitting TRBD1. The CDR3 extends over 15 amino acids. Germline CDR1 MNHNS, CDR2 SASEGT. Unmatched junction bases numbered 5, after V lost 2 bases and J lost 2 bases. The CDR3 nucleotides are TGTGCCAGCAGTGAAAGGATGGGACAGGCCTACGAGCAGTACTTC. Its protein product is CASSERMGQAYEQYF.

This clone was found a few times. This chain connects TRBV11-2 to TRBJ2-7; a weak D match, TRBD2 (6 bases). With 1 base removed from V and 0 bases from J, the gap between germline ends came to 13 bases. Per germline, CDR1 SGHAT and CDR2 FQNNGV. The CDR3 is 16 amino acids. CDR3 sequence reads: CASSLGRAWSSYEQYF. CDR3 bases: TGTGCCAGCAGCTTAGGGAGGGCTTGGAGCTCCTACGAGCAGTACTTC.

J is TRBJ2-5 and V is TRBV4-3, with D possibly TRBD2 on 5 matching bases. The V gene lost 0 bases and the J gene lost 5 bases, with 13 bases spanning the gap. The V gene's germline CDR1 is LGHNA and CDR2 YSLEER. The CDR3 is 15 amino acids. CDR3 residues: CASSQDYRGFETQYF. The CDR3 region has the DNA TGCGCCAGCAGCCAAGATTACAGAGGGTTCGAGACCCAGTACTTC.

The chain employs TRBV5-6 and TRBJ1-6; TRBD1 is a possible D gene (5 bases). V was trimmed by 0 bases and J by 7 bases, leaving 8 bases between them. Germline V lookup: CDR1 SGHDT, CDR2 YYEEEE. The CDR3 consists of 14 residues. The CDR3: CASSLAGMNSPLHF. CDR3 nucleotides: TGTGCCAGCAGCTTGGCAGGGATGAATTCACCCCTCCACTTT. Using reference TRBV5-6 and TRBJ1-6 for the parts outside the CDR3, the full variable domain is DAGVTQSPTHLIKTRGQQVTLRCSPKSGHDTVSWYQQALGQGPQFIFQYYEEEERQRGNFPDRFSGHQFPNYSSELNVNALLLGDSALYLCASSLAGMNSPLHFGNGTRLTVT.

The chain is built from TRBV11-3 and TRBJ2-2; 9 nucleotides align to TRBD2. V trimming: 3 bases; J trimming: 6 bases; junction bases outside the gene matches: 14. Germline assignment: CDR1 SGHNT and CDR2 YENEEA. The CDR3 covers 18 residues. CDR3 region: CASSLQGLAQGSAGELFF. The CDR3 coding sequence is TGTGCCAGCAGCTTGCAGGGACTAGCTCAAGGTTCAGCCGGGGAGCTGTTTTTT.

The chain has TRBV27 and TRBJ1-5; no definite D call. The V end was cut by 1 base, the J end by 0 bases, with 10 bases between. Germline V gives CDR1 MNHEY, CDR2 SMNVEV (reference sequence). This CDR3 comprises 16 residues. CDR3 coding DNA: TGTGCCAGCAGTTTATGGGCTCGGAATAGCAATCAGCCCCAGCATTTT. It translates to CASSLWARNSNQPQHF.

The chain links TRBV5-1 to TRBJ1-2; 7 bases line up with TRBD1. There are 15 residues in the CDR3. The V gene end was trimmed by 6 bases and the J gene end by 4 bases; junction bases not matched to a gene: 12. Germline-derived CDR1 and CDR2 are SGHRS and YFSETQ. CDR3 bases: TGCGCCAGCACTCAGGGACAGCCCGGGGGCTATGGCTACACCTTC. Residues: CASTQGQPGGYGYTF.

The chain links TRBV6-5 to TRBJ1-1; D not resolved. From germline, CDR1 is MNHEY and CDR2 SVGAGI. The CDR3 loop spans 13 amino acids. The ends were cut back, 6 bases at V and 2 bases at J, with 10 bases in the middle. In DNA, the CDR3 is TGTGCCAGCAGGATTACAAAAAACACTGAAGCTTTCTTT. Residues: CASRITKNTEAFF.

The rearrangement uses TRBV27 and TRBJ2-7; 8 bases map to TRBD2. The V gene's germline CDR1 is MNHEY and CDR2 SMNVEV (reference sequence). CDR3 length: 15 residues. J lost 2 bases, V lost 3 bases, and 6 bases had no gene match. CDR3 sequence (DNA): TGTGCCAGCAGTTTTTCGGCGGGAGGTCCCTACGAGCAGTACTTC. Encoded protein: CASSFSAGGPYEQYF.

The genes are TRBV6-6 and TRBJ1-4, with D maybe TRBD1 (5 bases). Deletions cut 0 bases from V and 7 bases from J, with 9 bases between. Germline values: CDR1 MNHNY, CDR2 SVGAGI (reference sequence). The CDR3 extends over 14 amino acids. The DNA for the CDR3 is TGTGCCAGCAGTTACTCAGGGAGGGGTGAAAAACTGTTTTTT. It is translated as CASSYSGRGEKLFF.

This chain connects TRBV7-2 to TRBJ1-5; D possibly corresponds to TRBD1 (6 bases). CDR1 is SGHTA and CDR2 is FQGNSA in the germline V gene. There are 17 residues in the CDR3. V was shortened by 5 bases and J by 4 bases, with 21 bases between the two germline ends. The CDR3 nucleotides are TGTGCCAGCAGCCCCGAACCGCGGGGGCGGTTGAATCAGCCCCAGCATTTT. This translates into CASSPEPRGRLNQPQHF.